What follows are 14 T cell receptor beta chains derived from one specimen sequenced in a study of beta chain features in type 1 diabetes. Sequencing targeted expressed TCRB transcripts, as all isolated RNA had been reverse transcribed. Sequencing used immunoSEQ multiplex PCR; TCRdb keeps in-frame clones, though not all of them. Of about 640,000 clones detected, about an eighth appear once; the ten largest clones hold 0.09% to 0.15%. Study results and caveats: Shortening that was moderate but significant affected the TCRB CDR3s of Type 1 diabetes patients in all four CD4+ subsets.

These receptors have no identified antigens. The specimen was naive CD4+ T cells from blood. Source of these receptors: a young man with type 1 diabetes.

This clone was detected only a few times. The genes are TRBV2 and TRBJ1-2; possibly TRBD1 for D (5 bases). The germline V gene encodes CDR1 SNHLY and CDR2 FYNNEI. The CDR3 spans 13 residues. Trimming cost V 8 bases and J 2 bases, with 12 bases left between them. The chain's CDR3 is CASGDGPNYGYTF. CDR3 bases: TGTGCCAGCGGGGACGGGCCCAACTATGGCTACACCTTC.

This clone was detected only a few times. The chain uses TRBV4-3 and TRBJ1-2; 7 nucleotides align to TRBD1. V dropped 4 bases and J dropped 13; count of bases not matched to a gene: 18. Germline V lookup: CDR1 LGHNA, CDR2 YSLEER. The length of the CDR3 is 15 residues. Here the CDR3 DNA reads TGCGCCAGCAGCCCAAAATTTAGGGACAGAGTCGGCGTCACCTTC. It translates to CASSPKFRDRVGVTF.

The gene calls are TRBV2 and TRBJ2-1, with unresolved D. The CDR3 runs 15 residues. CDR1 and CDR2 (germline): SNHLY, FYNNEI. The ends were cut back, 7 bases at V and 7 bases at J, with 20 bases in the middle. CDR3 protein: CASTINRSRRNEQFF. DNA for the CDR3: TGTGCCAGCACAATAAATCGCTCCCGACGTAATGAGCAGTTCTTC. The variable domain in full, with the rest retrieved from reference TRBV2 and TRBJ2-1, is EPEVTQTPSHQVTQMGQEVILRCVPISNHLYFYWYRQILGQKVEFLVSFYNNEISEKSEIFDDQFSVERPDGSNFTLKIRSTKLEDSAMYFCASTINRSRRNEQFFGPGTRLTVL.

This clone was seen a few times. J is TRBJ1-2 and V is TRBV9; possibly TRBD1 for D (5 bases). The CDR3 runs to 14 residues. V was clipped by 0 bases and J by 3 bases, with 9 bases between them. Germline V CDR1 and CDR2: SGDLS, YYNGEE. The CDR3 reads CASSVETGDYGYTF. DNA for the CDR3: TGTGCCAGCAGCGTAGAAACAGGAGACTATGGCTACACCTTC.

The chain joins TRBV5-1 to TRBJ2-3; 7 positions match TRBD1. Unmatched junction bases numbered 6, after V lost 6 bases and J lost 2 bases. Germline V lookup: CDR1 SGHRS, CDR2 YFSETQ. CDR3 length equals 14 residues. DNA of the CDR3: TGCGCCAGCAAGACAGGGAGTCCCACAGATACGCAGTATTTT. This gives the protein CASKTGSPTDTQYF.

The chain employs TRBV6-1 and TRBJ1-5, with D perhaps TRBD1 (5 bases). Germline lookup yields CDR1 MNHNS and CDR2 SASEGT. This CDR3 spans 14 amino acids. The V end was cut by 5 bases, the J end by 5 bases, with 13 bases between. The CDR3 DNA follows: TGTGCCAGCAGTATTCAGGGTATTGATCAGCCCCAGCATTTT. This translates into CASSIQGIDQPQHF.

The chain couples TRBV9 to TRBJ1-1, with D maybe TRBD1 (5 bases). V lost 4 bases, J lost 0 bases, and 16 bases lay in between. CDR1 SGDLS and CDR2 YYNGEE come from the germline V gene. The CDR3 is made up of 16 amino acids. In DNA form, the CDR3 reads TGTGCCAGCAGCACCCTTTGGGGGGGGATGAACACTGAAGCTTTCTTT. This translates into CASSTLWGGMNTEAFF.

The chain combines TRBV2 with TRBJ1-2; weak D call: TRBD1 (6 bases). V gave up 7 bases and J gave up 3 bases, with 18 bases separating them. Germline V gene sequence: CDR1 SNHLY, CDR2 FYNNEI. The CDR3 contains 15 residues. The CDR3 DNA reads TGTGCCAGCAATAGGGGGGCGGGAAAGGACTATGGCTACACCTTC. Protein sequence: CASNRGAGKDYGYTF.

The chain joins TRBV4-1 to TRBJ1-4; 10 nucleotides match TRBD1. The germline CDR1 and CDR2 sequences are MGHRA and YSYEKL. The J segment lost 6 bases and the V segment lost 4 bases, leaving 14 bases of the junction unmatched. CDR3 length equals 18 residues. The CDR3: CASSPPSTGTGDDEKLFF. The CDR3 nucleotides read TGCGCCAGCAGCCCACCTTCCACCGGGACAGGGGATGATGAAAAACTGTTTTTT.

The V call is TRBV25-1, the J call TRBJ1-5; the D is unclear. The CDR3 loop spans 13 amino acids. CDR1 is MGHDK, CDR2 SYGVNS, per germline. The ends were cut back, 5 bases at V and 1 base at J, with 6 bases in the middle. CDR3 coding DNA: TGTGCCAGCAGTTCTAGGAGCAATCAGCCCCAGCATTTT. Translating it yields CASSSRSNQPQHF. The variable domain in full, completed from reference TRBV25-1 and TRBJ1-5, reads EADIYQTPRYLVIGTGKKITLECSQTMGHDKMYWYQQDPGMELHLIHYSYGVNSTEKGDLSSESTVSRIRTEHFPLTLESARPSHTSQYLCASSSRSNQPQHFGDGTRLSIL.

This clone came up a few times. The rearrangement joins TRBV6-5 to TRBJ2-7, with D uncertain. Germline loops: CDR1 MNHEY, CDR2 SVGAGI. CDR3 length: 13 amino acids. The germline V and J ends were trimmed by 6 bases and 7 bases, with 16 bases remaining between them. CDR3 residues: CASRKTNKGEQYF. The CDR3 bases are TGTGCCAGCAGAAAAACAAACAAGGGAGAGCAGTACTTC.

A few counts support this clone. Written as DNA, the CDR3 is TGCGCCAGCAGCCAATACTCGGACAGCTACAATGAGCAGTTCTTC. This encodes CASSQYSDSYNEQFF. This chain uses TRBV4-3 with TRBJ2-1; the D gene is possibly TRBD1 (6 bases). CDR1 is LGHNA and CDR2 is YSLEER in the germline V gene. This CDR3 contains 15 residues. The V end was cut by 2 bases, the J end by 3 bases, with 11 bases between.

This clone occurred a few times. This chain links TRBV7-2 with TRBJ2-3; D not certain. V lost 2 bases to trimming and J lost 3 bases, with 3 bases between them. CDR1 is SGHTA, CDR2 FQGNSA, per germline. This CDR3 spans 12 amino acids. The CDR3 sequence is CASSLMTDTQYF. The CDR3 DNA follows: TGTGCCAGCAGCTTAATGACAGATACGCAGTATTTT. Full variable domain (rest looked up from reference TRBV7-2 and TRBJ2-3): GAGVSQSPSNKVTEKGKDVELRCDPISGHTALYWYRQSLGQGLEFLIYFQGNSAPDKSGLPSDRFSAERTGGSVSTLTIQRTQQEDSAVYLCASSLMTDTQYFGPGTRLTVL.

The chain recombines TRBV4-2 with TRBJ2-6; D ambiguous. Trimming left V 1 base short and J 4 bases short, with 14 bases between. Germline loops: CDR1 LGHNA, CDR2 YNFKEQ. The CDR3 has 17 amino acids. CDR3 nucleotide sequence: TGTGCCAGCAGCCAAGGCGACGGTGCCCCCGGGGCCAACGTCCTGACTTTC. It encodes CASSQGDGAPGANVLTF.